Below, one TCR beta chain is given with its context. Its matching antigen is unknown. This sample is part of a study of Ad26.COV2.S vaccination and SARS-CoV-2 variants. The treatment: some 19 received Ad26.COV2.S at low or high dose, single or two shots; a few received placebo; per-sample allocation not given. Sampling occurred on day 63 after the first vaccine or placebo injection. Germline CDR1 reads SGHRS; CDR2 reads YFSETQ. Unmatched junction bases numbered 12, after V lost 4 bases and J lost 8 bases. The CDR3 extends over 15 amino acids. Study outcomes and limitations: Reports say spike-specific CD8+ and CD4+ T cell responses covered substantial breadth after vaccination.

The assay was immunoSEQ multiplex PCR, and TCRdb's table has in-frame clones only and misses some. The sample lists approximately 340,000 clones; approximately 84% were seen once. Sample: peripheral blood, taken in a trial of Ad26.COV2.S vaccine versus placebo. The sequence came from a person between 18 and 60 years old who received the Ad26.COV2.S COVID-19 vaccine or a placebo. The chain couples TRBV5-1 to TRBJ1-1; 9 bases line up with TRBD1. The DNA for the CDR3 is TGCGCCAGCAGCCCCCAGTCGCCGGGACAGGGAGAAGCTTTCTTT. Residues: CASSPQSPGQGEAFF.